This T cell receptor beta chain was captured by sequencing in a study of technical replicates of blood from a few donors. The length of the CDR3 is 14 residues. The V segment lost 5 bases and the J segment 4 bases; nucleotides outside the gene matches: 8. Germline V CDR1 and CDR2: SQVTM, ANQGSEA. Clones were sequenced by immunoSEQ multiplex PCR, and TCRdb holds only the in-frame ones, with some missing. The profile shows roughly 93,000 clones, about 96% of them singletons. The rearrangement uses TRBV29-1 and TRBJ1-1; 9 bases match TRBD1. The sequenced material came from T cells isolated from PBMCs. This TCR derives from a human donor in good health. This CDR3 is CSVTPRGQGTEAFF. The DNA for the CDR3 is TGCAGCGTTACCCCCCGGGGACAGGGCACTGAAGCTTTCTTT.